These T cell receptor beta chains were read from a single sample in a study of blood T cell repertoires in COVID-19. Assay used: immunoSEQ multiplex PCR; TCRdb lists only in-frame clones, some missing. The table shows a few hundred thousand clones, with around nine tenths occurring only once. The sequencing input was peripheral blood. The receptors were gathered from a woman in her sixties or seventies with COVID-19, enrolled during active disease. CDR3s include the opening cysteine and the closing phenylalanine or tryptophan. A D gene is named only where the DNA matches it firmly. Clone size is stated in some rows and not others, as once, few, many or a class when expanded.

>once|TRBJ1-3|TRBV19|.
CASSRQASGNTIYF
TGTGCCAGTAGCAGACAGGCCTCTGGAAACACCATATATTTT
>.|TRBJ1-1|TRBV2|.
CASSGVDSLNTEAFF
TGTGCCAGCAGTGGTGTGGACAGCCTAAACACTGAAGCTTTCTTT
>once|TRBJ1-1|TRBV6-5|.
CASSYSTPRGADKAFF
TGTGCCAGCAGTTACTCGACCCCCCGGGGGGCAGATAAAGCTTTCTTT
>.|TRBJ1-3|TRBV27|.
CASKLTVNSGNTIYF
TGTGCCAGCAAACTGACAGTGAACTCTGGAAACACCATATATTTT
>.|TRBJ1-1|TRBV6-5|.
CASTKSRNTEAFF
TGTGCCAGCACTAAGTCACGGAACACTGAAGCTTTCTTT
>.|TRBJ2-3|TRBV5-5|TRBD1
CASRHAGGGDTQYF
TGTGCCAGCCGGCACGCAGGGGGTGGGGATACGCAGTATTTT
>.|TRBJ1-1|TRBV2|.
CASRQDMNTEAFF
TGTGCCAGCAGACAGGACATGAACACTGAAGCTTTCTTT
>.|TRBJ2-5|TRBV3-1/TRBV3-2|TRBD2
CASSSFLAGQETQYF
TGTGCCAGCAGCTCCTTTCTAGCGGGGCAAGAGACCCAGTACTTC
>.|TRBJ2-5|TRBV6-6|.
CASSYTDRDSQETQYF
TGTGCCAGCAGTTACACGGACCGGGACTCTCAAGAGACCCAGTACTTC
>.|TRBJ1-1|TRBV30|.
CAWSVQGLSNTEAFF
TGTGCCTGGAGTGTACAGGGCCTCTCAAACACTGAAGCTTTCTTT
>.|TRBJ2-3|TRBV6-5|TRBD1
CATALTGEADTQYF
TGTGCCACAGCCTTGACAGGGGAGGCAGATACGCAGTATTTT
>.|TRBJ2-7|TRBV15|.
CATSRDQTDYEQYF
TGTGCCACCAGCAGAGATCAGACAGACTACGAGCAGTACTTC
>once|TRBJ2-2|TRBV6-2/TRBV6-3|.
CASSRFLATNTGELFF
TGTGCCAGCAGCCGATTTCTAGCGACGAACACCGGGGAGCTGTTTTTT
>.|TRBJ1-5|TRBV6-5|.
CASRRQENQPQHF
TGTGCCAGCAGGCGGCAAGAAAATCAGCCCCAGCATTTT
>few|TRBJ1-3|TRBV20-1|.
CSASQGLENTIYF
TGCAGTGCTAGTCAGGGATTGGAAAACACCATATATTTT
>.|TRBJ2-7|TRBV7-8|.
CASSGGTVAFYEQYF
TGTGCCAGCAGCGGAGGGACAGTCGCCTTCTACGAGCAGTACTTC
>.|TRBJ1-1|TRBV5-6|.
CASSVYRAVNTEAFF
TGTGCCAGCAGCGTCTACAGGGCCGTGAACACTGAAGCTTTCTTT
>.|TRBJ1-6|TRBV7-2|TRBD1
CASSLPGTVNSPLHF
TGTGCCAGCAGCTTACCCGGGACAGTTAATTCACCCCTCCACTTT
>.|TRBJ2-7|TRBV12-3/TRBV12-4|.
CASSSDSTYEQYF
TGTGCCAGCAGTTCCGACAGTACCTACGAGCAGTACTTC
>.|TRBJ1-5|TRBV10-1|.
CASSMTGRRCQPQHF
TGCGCCAGCAGTATGACAGGCAGGCGGTGCCAGCCCCAGCATTTT